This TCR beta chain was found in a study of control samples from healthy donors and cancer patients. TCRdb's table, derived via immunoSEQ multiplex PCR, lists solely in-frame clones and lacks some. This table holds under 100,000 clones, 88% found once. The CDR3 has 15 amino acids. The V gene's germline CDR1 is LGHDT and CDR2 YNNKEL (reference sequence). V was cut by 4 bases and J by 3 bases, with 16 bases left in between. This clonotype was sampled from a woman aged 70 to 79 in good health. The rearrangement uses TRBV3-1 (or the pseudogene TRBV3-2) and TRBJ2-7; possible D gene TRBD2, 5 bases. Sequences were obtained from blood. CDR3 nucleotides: TGTGCCAGCAGCCCACAACTCGGAGGTGGCTACGAGCAGTACTTC. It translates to CASSPQLGGGYEQYF.